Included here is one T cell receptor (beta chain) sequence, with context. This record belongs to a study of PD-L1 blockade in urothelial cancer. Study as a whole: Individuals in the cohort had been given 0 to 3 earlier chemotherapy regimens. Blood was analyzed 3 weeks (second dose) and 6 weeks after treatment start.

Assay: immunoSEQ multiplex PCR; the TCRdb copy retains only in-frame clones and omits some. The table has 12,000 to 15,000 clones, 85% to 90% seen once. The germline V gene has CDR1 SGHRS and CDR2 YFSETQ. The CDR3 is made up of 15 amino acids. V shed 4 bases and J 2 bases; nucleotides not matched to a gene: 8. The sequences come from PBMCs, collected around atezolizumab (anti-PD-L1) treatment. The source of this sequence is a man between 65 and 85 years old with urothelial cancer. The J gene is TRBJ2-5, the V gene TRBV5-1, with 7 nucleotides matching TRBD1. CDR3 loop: CASSPTTGYQETQYF. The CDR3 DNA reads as TGCGCCAGCAGCCCAACGACAGGGTATCAAGAGACCCAGTACTTC.